Listed here is a single T cell receptor beta chain. The data were taken from a study of shared T cell receptors in the human thymus. The table came from immunoSEQ multiplex PCR; TCRdb's copy has only in-frame clones and leaves some out. Of about 660,000 clones in the sample, over 75% are singletons; the top ten hold roughly 0.0086%. Germline V gene lookup returns CDR1 MNHNS and CDR2 SASEGT. This CDR3 is 15 amino acids long. Trimming at V came to 9 bases and at J to 5 bases, leaving 14 bases not matched to a gene. The data also belong to a second study, concerning human thymus T cells. As that report states: Thymus pieces cut out during corrective heart surgery were the tissue that was used. Thymic repertoires from unrelated individuals overlapped highly, related research reported.

This TCR came from a boy younger than two with a congenital heart defect. This rearrangement joins TRBV6-1 to TRBJ1-2; 8 bases map to TRBD1. The sample comprised thymocytes. The CDR3: CASDNRGSSWYGYTF. The DNA of the CDR3 is TGTGCCAGTGATAACAGGGGGAGTAGTTGGTATGGCTACACCTTC.